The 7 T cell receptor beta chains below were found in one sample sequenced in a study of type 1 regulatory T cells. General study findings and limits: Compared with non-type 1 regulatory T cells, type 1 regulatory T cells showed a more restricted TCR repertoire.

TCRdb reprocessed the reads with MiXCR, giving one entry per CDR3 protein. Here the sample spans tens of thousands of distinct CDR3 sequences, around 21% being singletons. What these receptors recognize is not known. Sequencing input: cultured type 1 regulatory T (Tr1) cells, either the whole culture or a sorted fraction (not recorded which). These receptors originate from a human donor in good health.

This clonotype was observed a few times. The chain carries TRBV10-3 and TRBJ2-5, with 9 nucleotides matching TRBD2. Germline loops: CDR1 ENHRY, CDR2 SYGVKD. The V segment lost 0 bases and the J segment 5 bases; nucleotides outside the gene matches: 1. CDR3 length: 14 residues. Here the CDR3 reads CAISESTSGETQYF. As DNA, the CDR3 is TGTGCCATCAGTGAGTCAACTAGCGGGGAGACCCAGTACTTC.

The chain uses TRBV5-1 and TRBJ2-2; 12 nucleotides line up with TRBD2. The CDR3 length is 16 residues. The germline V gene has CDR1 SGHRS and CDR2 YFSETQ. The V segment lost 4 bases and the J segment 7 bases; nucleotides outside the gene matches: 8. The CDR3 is CASSLLAGGPIGELFF. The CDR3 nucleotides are TGCGCCAGCAGCCTCCTAGCGGGAGGGCCGATCGGGGAGCTGTTTTTT.

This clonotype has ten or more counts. The CDR3: CASTPDGWKLFF. The CDR3, as DNA: TGTGCCAGCACCCCCGATGGTTGGAAACTGTTTTTT. The chain recombines TRBV28 with TRBJ1-4; D is unclear. In germline, CDR1 is MDHEN, CDR2 SYDVKM. The ends were cut back, 7 bases at V and 11 bases at J, with 14 bases in the middle. The CDR3 is 12 residues long.

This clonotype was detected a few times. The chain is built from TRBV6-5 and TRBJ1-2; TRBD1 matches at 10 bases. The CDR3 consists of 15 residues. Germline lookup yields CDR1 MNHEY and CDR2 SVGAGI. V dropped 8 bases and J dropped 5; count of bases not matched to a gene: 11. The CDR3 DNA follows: TGTGCCAGCTGGGGCCCTCGGGACAGGGGATATGGCTACACCTTC. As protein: CASWGPRDRGYGYTF.

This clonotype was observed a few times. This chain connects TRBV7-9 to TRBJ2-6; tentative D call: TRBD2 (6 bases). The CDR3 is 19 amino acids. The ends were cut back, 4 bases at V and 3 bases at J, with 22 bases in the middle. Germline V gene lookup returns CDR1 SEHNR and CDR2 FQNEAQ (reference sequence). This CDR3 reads CASSSTAGLRVGGANVLTF. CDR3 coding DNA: TGTGCCAGCAGCTCGACCGCGGGACTTAGAGTCGGTGGGGCCAACGTCCTGACTTTC. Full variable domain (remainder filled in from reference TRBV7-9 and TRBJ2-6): DTGVSQNPRHKITKRGQNVTFRCDPISEHNRLYWYRQTLGQGPEFLTYFQNEAQLEKSRLLSDRFSAERPKGSFSTLEIQRTEQGDSAMYLCASSSTAGLRVGGANVLTFGAGSRLTVL.

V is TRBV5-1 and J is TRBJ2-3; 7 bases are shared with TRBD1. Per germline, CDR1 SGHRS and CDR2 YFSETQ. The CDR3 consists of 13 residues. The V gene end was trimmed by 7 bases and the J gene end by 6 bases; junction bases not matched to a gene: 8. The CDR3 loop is CASGQGERDTQYF. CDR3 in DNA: TGCGCCAGCGGGCAGGGGGAACGCGATACGCAGTATTTT. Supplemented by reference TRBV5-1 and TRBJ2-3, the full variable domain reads KAGVTQTPRYLIKTRGQQVTLSCSPISGHRSVSWYQQTPGQGLQFLFEYFSETQRNKGNFPGRFSGRQFSNSRSEMNVSTLELGDSALYLCASGQGERDTQYFGPGTRLTVL.

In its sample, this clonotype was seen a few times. The CDR3 here is CASSLGARDTQYF. In DNA form, the CDR3 reads TGTGCCAGCAGTTTAGGGGCACGAGATACGCAGTATTTT. V gene TRBV28 combines with J gene TRBJ2-3, with D possibly being TRBD1 (5 bases). The V and J ends lost 2 bases and 5 bases respectively, with 8 bases between them. There are 13 residues in the CDR3. The germline V gene has CDR1 MDHEN and CDR2 SYDVKM.